The 20 T cell receptor beta chains given below trace back to one sample, sequenced in a study of T cells in Graves' hyperthyroidism and ophthalmopathy (dated by TCRdb to the late 2010s). The method behind the library was multiplex PCR. Sequencing took place on an Illumina HiSeq 2000. The TCR beta CDR3 regions were amplified from RNA transcripts. The first round of RT-PCR for the TCR CDR3 was performed with the HTBI primer set and the Qiagen OneStep RT-PCR kit. Starting from the raw public reads, TCRdb applied fastp trimming at Q25, assembled clones with MiXCR and retained in-frame beta chains. Merged by CDR3 protein, the rows form single entries marked with the most common genes and DNA. In this sample the table shows roughly 580,000 distinct CDR3 sequences, 40% to 55% of which occur a single time. The ten largest clones add up to approximately 8.2% of the sample. Sample: peripheral blood or thyroid tissue (not recorded which). These receptors were taken from a woman under 30 with Graves' hyperthyroidism. Donor details come from another sample of the same person, matched by shared clones.

CDR3: CASSTGQGSSWSVGEKLFF. The DNA of the CDR3 is TGTGCCAGTAGTACGGGACAGGGTTCCTCGTGGTCAGTAGGCGAAAAACTGTTTTTT. This chain links TRBV19 with TRBJ1-4, with TRBD1 identical over 9 bases. The CDR3 covers 19 residues. V lost 4 bases, J lost 8 bases, and 20 bases stayed unmatched. From germline, CDR1 is LNHDA and CDR2 SQIVND (reference sequence).

The chain has TRBV7-8 and TRBJ1-5, with 7 bases identical to TRBD1. CDR3 size: 16 residues. The V gene end was trimmed by 5 bases and the J gene end by 4 bases; junction bases not matched to a gene: 11. Germline CDR1 is SGHVS and CDR2 is FQNEAQ. CDR3 DNA: TGTGCCAGCAGCCGAAGGGCAGGGGGTGGGAATCAGCCCCAGCATTTT. Translation gives CASSRRAGGGNQPQHF.

Written as DNA, the CDR3 is TGTGCCAGCAGCTTAGAGGGACAGGGGACCTATGGCTACACCTTC. Amino acid sequence: CASSLEGQGTYGYTF. The chain joins TRBV7-2 to TRBJ1-2, with 10 bases that match TRBD1. The CDR3 is 15 amino acids. The V gene's germline CDR1 is SGHTA and CDR2 FQGNSA. V gave up 1 base and J gave up 4 bases; unmatched junction bases: 3.

This chain links TRBV11-1 with TRBJ1-4; 8 nucleotides agree with TRBD1. Trimming removed 6 bases from V and 8 bases from J; junction bases left unmatched: 5. Looked up from germline, CDR1 is SGHAT and CDR2 is FQDESV (reference sequence). The CDR3 is 13 amino acids. CDR3 region: CASRAGGREKLFF. The CDR3 DNA reads TGTGCCAGCAGAGCAGGGGGCAGGGAAAAACTGTTTTTT. Based on the CDR3 plus reference TRBV11-1 and TRBJ1-4, the full variable domain is EAEVAQSPRYKITEKSQAVAFWCDPISGHATLYWYRQILGQGPELLVQFQDESVVDDSQLPKDRFSAERLKGVDSTLKIQPAELGDSAMYLCASRAGGREKLFFGSGTQLSVL.

This clonotype came up a few times. The chain carries TRBV19 and TRBJ2-7; D is perhaps TRBD2 (5 bases). Germline loops: CDR1 LNHDA, CDR2 SQIVND (reference sequence). This CDR3 region has 16 residues. Trimming removed 2 bases from V and 7 bases from J, with 21 bases in between. As DNA, the CDR3 is TGTGCCAGTAGTATACGGGGAGCTCGTACCCCCTGGGAGCAGTACTTC. Its translation is CASSIRGARTPWEQYF.

This clonotype was detected once. The junction does not match germline at one end; this may be a read error. The chain combines TRBV7-6 with TRBJ1-4; 9 bases line up with TRBD1. Looked up from germline, CDR1 is SGHVS and CDR2 is FNYEAQ. This CDR3 has 12 amino acids. In DNA form, the CDR3 reads TGTGCCAGCAGCCTCGGACAGGGGAAACTGCTTTTT. It is translated as CASSLGQGKLLF. Full variable domain (missing parts from reference TRBV7-6 and TRBJ1-4): GAGVSQSPRYKVTKRGQDVALRCDPISGHVSLYWYRQALGQGPEFLTYFNYEAQQDKSGLPNDRFSAERPEGSISTLTIQRTEQRDSAMYRCASSLGQGKLLFGSGTQLSVL.

The chain recombines TRBV25-1 with TRBJ2-5; D unresolved. CDR3 length: 13 residues. The V end lost 6 bases, the J end lost 3 bases, and 11 bases lay between the germline ends. Germline V lookup: CDR1 MGHDK, CDR2 SYGVNS. CDR3: CASSQGSKETQYF. CDR3 bases: TGTGCCAGCAGCCAAGGTTCCAAAGAGACCCAGTACTTC.

This chain joins TRBV20-1 and TRBJ1-1, with a possible D match to TRBD1 (5 bases). The germline V gene has CDR1 DFQATT and CDR2 SNEGSKA (reference sequence). Trimming stripped 5 bases from V and 0 bases from J, with 10 bases between. CDR3 length: 13 residues. CDR3 sequence (DNA): TGCAGTGCTGCCGGGGCCCTGAACACTGAAGCTTTCTTT. This codes for CSAAGALNTEAFF.

This clonotype was detected ten times or more. The chain is built from TRBV2 and TRBJ2-2; 7 positions match TRBD2. The junction had 2 bases not matched to a gene; V was cut back by 4 bases and J by 3 bases. This CDR3 comprises 14 residues. Germline loops: CDR1 SNHLY, CDR2 FYNNEI. The CDR3 sequence: CASSVGLDTGELFF. The CDR3 nucleotides read TGTGCCAGCAGTGTTGGACTAGACACCGGGGAGCTGTTTTTT.

Many counts were recorded for this clonotype. The V and J genes are TRBV25-1 and TRBJ2-7, with D unresolved. Germline CDR1 is MGHDK and CDR2 is SYGVNS. The CDR3 is 15 amino acids. V dropped 2 bases and J dropped 2 bases, with 13 bases sitting between them. The CDR3 region is CASSEGVGLPYEQYF. CDR3 coding DNA: TGTGCCAGCAGTGAAGGGGTTGGTTTGCCCTACGAGCAGTACTTC.

V gene TRBV25-1 combines with J gene TRBJ1-1; 11 positions agree with TRBD1. The ends lost 6 bases at V and 5 bases at J; junction bases unmatched: 14. CDR1 is MGHDK, CDR2 SYGVNS, per germline. The CDR3 loop spans 17 amino acids. This CDR3 is CASSPTGQGAPWTEAFF. Written as DNA, the CDR3 is TGTGCCAGCAGCCCCACTGGACAGGGGGCTCCATGGACTGAAGCTTTCTTT.

The gene calls are TRBV25-1 and TRBJ1-6, with 8 bases lining up with TRBD1. The V and J ends lost 2 bases and 7 bases, in that order; junction bases with no gene match: 4. Germline V gene lookup returns CDR1 MGHDK and CDR2 SYGVNS. This CDR3 has 15 amino acids. The CDR3 DNA reads TGTGCCAGCAGTGAACAGGGGGCGGGGAATTCACCCCTCCACTTT. This sequence encodes CASSEQGAGNSPLHF. Variable domain in full (rest from reference TRBV25-1 and TRBJ1-6): EADIYQTPRYLVIGTGKKITLECSQTMGHDKMYWYQQDPGMELHLIHYSYGVNSTEKGDLSSESTVSRIRTEHFPLTLESARPSHTSQYLCASSEQGAGNSPLHFGNGTRLTVT.

A note on this clonotype: The junction shows a germline mismatch at one end, possibly a read error. The genes are TRBV19 and TRBJ2-6; 10 bases fit TRBD1. The CDR3 totals 17 residues. Germline assignment: CDR1 LNHDA and CDR2 SQIVND (reference sequence). CDR3 DNA: TGCGCCAGCAGTCAAGAGGGACAGGGGTCTGGGGCCAACGTCCTGACTTTC. Translation gives CASSQEGQGSGANVLTF.

In its sample, this clonotype was seen many times. This chain connects TRBV29-1 to TRBJ1-4; no clear D. CDR3 length equals 14 residues. The ends were cut back, 5 bases at V and 0 bases at J, with 10 bases in the middle. The germline gives CDR1 SQVTM, CDR2 ANQGSEA. CDR3 amino acids: CSVTRSATNEKLFF. CDR3 in DNA: TGCAGCGTTACCAGGTCCGCAACTAATGAAAAACTGTTTTTT.

The rearrangement uses TRBV7-2 and TRBJ1-5; D is uncertain. The germline V gene encodes CDR1 SGHTA and CDR2 FQGNSA. V lost 3 bases, J lost 2 bases, and 17 bases lay in between. This CDR3 spans 17 amino acids. The DNA of the CDR3 is TGTGCCAGCAGCTTTTCATCCGGTGGGGAGGGCAATCAGCCCCAGCATTTT. Amino acids: CASSFSSGGEGNQPQHF.

As regards this clonotype: At one boundary the junction diverges from the germline segment, which might be a read error. This sequence joins TRBV7-9 and TRBJ2-7; the D is unclear. CDR3 length equals 14 residues. Germline CDR1 and CDR2: SEHNR and FQNEAQ (reference sequence). CDR3 in amino acids: CASSLAQTSCEQYF. The CDR3 DNA follows: TGTGCCAGCAGCTTAGCACAGACCTCCTGCGAGCAGTACTTC.

With regard to this clonotype: Its ends do not fully match the called genes, so a read error is possible. The chain has TRBV25-1 and TRBJ1-3; 7 bases match TRBD1. CDR3 length: 18 amino acids. Germline values: CDR1 MGHDK, CDR2 SYGVNS. This CDR3 is CASSLDRFPPSSGNTIYF. The CDR3 nucleotides read TGCGCCAGCAGCTTGGACAGGTTTCCCCCTTCCTCTGGAAACACCATATATTTT.

The chain carries TRBV3-1 and TRBJ1-1, with D possibly matching TRBD1 (6 bases). CDR3 length: 15 residues. V shed 0 bases and J shed 3 bases, with 11 bases lying between them. CDR1 is LGHDT, CDR2 YNNKEL, per germline (reference sequence). DNA of the CDR3: TGTGCCAGCAGCCAAGATTGGGAGGGGGACACTGAAGCTTTCTTT. Translating gives CASSQDWEGDTEAFF.

This chain links TRBV20-1 with TRBJ1-2; TRBD1 is a possible D gene (5 bases). The germline V gene encodes CDR1 DFQATT and CDR2 SNEGSKA (reference sequence). V lost 5 bases, J lost 0 bases, and 10 bases lay in between. This CDR3 spans 13 amino acids. In nucleotides, the CDR3 is TGCAGTGCTCACCGGACAACTAACTATGGCTACACCTTC. Translating it yields CSAHRTTNYGYTF.

The genes are TRBV19 and TRBJ2-2; 11 bases agree with TRBD1. The ends lost 0 bases at V and 7 bases at J; junction bases unmatched: 10. The CDR3 runs 18 residues. Germline V gives CDR1 LNHDA, CDR2 SQIVND (reference sequence). DNA of the CDR3: TGTGCCAGTAGTATAGATCTGAGGACAGGGGGCGCGAACGGGGAGCTGTTTTTT. It translates to CASSIDLRTGGANGELFF.